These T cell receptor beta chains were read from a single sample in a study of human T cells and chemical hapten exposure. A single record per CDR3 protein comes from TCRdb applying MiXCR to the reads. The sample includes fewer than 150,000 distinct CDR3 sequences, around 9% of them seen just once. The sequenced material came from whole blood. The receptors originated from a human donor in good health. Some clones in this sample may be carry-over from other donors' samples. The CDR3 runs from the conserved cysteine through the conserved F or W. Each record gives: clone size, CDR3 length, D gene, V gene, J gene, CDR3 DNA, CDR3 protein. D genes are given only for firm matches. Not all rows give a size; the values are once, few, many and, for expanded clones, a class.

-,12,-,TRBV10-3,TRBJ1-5,TGTGCCATCAGTGACTATAGTCAGCCCCAGCATTTT,CAISDYSQPQHF
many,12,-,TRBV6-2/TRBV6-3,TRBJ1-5,TGTGCCAGCAGCCATCTCGGCCAGCCCCAGCATTTT,CASSHLGQPQHF
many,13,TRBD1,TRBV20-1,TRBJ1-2,TGCAGTGCTAAAACAGGGGAAGGCTATGGCTACACCTTC,CSAKTGEGYGYTF
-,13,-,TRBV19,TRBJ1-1,TGTGCCAGTAGCCCGGACCCGAACACTGAAGCTTTCTTT,CASSPDPNTEAFF
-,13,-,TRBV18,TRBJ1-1,TGTGCCAGCTCACCACGGGCGGGGACTGAAGCTTTCTTT,CASSPRAGTEAFF
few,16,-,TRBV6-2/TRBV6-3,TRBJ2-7,TGTGCCAGCAGTTACCCCTACCCGACGCGCTCCTACGAGCAGTACTTC,CASSYPYPTRSYEQYF
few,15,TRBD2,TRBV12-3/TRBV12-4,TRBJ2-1,TGTGCCAGCAGTTCAGGGACTAGCGGGAGGAATGAGCAGTTCTTC,CASSSGTSGRNEQFF
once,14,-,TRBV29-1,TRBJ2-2,TGCAGCGTTCAAGACAGGCCGAACACCGGGGAGCTGTTTTTT,CSVQDRPNTGELFF
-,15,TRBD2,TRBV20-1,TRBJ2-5,TGCAGTGCTAGGAGGCGGCGGGGGGGCGAAGAGACCCAGTACTTC,CSARRRRGGEETQYF
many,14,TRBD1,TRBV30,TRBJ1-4,TGTGCCTGGAGTGTACCAGGGGGCGACGAAAAACTGTTTTTT,CAWSVPGGDEKLFF
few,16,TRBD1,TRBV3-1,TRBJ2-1,TGTGCCAGCAGCTCCCCCGGGACAGGGGCGTACAATGAGCAGTTCTTC,CASSSPGTGAYNEQFF
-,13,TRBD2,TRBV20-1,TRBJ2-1,TGCAGTGCTTTTAGCGGGAGAAACAATGAGCAGTTCTTC,CSAFSGRNNEQFF
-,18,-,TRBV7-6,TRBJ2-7,TGTGCCAGCAGCTTACCGCCCGGTGACAGCCGACCCTCCTACGAGCAGTACTTC,CASSLPPGDSRPSYEQYF
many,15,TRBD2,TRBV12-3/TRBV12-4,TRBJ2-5,TGTGCCAGCAGTTCCCTGACTAGCGCCCAAGAGACCCAGTACTTC,CASSSLTSAQETQYF
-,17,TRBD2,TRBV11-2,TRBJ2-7,TGTGCCAGCAGCTCCCCGGGTAGCGGGCGGAGATCCTACGAGCAGTACTTC,CASSSPGSGRRSYEQYF
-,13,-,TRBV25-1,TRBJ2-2,TGTGCCAGCAGTGAAACCTTTCTAGGGGAGCTGTTTTTT,CASSETFLGELFF
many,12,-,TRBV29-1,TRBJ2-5,TGCAGCGGAGAGGTGGGAGTAGAGACCCAGTACTTC,CSGEVGVETQYF
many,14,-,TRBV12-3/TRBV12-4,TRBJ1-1,TGTGCCAGCAGTTTACTACTGGGGACGACTGAAGCTTTCTTT,CASSLLLGTTEAFF
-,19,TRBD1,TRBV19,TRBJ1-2,TGTGCCAGTAGCCTCGTCCCTACAGGGGGCCGTACCTCCCGGTATGGCTACACCTTC,CASSLVPTGGRTSRYGYTF
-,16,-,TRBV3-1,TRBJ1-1,TGTGCCAGCAGCCTTACACCCGGACAGTCGAACACTGAAGCTTTCTTT,CASSLTPGQSNTEAFF
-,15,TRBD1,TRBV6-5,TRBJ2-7,TGTGCCAGCAGTTATTCCCGGACAGGGGGAAACGAGCAGTACTTC,CASSYSRTGGNEQYF
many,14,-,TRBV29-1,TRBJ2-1,TGCAGCGTTGAAGGTGCTAGCCAGTACAATGAGCAGTTCTTC,CSVEGASQYNEQFF
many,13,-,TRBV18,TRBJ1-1,TGTGCCAGCTCACCACCTAATAGCACTGAAGCTTTCTTT,CASSPPNSTEAFF
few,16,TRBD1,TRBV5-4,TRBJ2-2,TGTGCCAGCAGCTCGCCGGGACAGGGGATGGCCGGGGAGCTGTTTTTT,CASSSPGQGMAGELFF
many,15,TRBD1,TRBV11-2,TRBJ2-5,TGTGCCAGCAGCCTGGGGACAGGGCGGCGAGAGACCCAGTACTTC,CASSLGTGRRETQYF
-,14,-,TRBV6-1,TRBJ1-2,TGTGCCAGCAGCCCCCCCGGGGAGAACTATGGCTACACCTTC,CASSPPGENYGYTF
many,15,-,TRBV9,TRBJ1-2,TGTGCCAGCAGGGCACAGGACACCCGGAGGTATGGCTACACCTTC,CASRAQDTRRYGYTF
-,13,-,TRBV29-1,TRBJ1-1,TGCAGCGTAGCGGACCGCCTGAACACTGAAGCTTTCTTT,CSVADRLNTEAFF
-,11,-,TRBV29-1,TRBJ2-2,TGCAGCGTTTCCAGGGCCGGGGAGCTGTTTTTT,CSVSRAGELFF
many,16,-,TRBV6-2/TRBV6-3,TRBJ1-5,TGTGCCAGCAGAGAGTCAGGCAGGGGAGGCAATCAGCCCCAGCATTTT,CASRESGRGGNQPQHF
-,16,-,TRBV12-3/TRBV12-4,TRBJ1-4,TGTGCCAGCAGTTTTGGGGTTTCTGGCACTAATGAAAAACTGTTTTTT,CASSFGVSGTNEKLFF
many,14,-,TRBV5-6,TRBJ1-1,TGTGCCAGCAGCTTGGTTGGGGACCCCACTGAAGCTTTCTTT,CASSLVGDPTEAFF
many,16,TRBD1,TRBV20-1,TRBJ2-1,TGCAGTGCTAGACCTACCCGGGACAGGGCCTACAATGAGCAGTTCTTC,CSARPTRDRAYNEQFF
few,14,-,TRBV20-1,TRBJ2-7,TGCAGTGCTATTGTTGTTGGGGATCGCTACGAGCAGTACTTC,CSAIVVGDRYEQYF
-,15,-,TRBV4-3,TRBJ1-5,TGCGCCAGCAGCCAAGCCGTGACAGGCAATCAGCCCCAGCATTTT,CASSQAVTGNQPQHF
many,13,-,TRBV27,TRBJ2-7,TGTGCCAGCAGTTTTGGGCAATCCTACGAGCAGTACTTC,CASSFGQSYEQYF
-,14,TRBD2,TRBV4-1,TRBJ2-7,TGCGCCAGCAGCCTAGCGGGAGGATTCTACGAGCAGTACTTC,CASSLAGGFYEQYF
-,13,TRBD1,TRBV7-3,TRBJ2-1,TGTGCCAGCAGTGGGACAGGGTACGGTGAGCAGTTCTTC,CASSGTGYGEQFF
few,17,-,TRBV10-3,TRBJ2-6,TGTGCCATCACCTCGGACAGAGACGAAACTGGGGCCAACGTCCTGACTTTC,CAITSDRDETGANVLTF
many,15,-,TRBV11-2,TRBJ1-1,TGTGCCAGCAGCCCAATGTCTGGGAGTGGGACTGAAGCTTTCTTT,CASSPMSGSGTEAFF
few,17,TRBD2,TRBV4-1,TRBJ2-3,TGCGCCAGCAGCCAGGCTTCTAGCGGTTCACGCACAGATACGCAGTATTTT,CASSQASSGSRTDTQYF
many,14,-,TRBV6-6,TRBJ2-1,TGTGCCAGCAGTTACGGACGGTCCTACAATGAGCAGTTCTTC,CASSYGRSYNEQFF
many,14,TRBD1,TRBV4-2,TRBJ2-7,TGTGCCAGCAGCCCTCGGACAGGCTCCTACGAGCAGTACTTC,CASSPRTGSYEQYF
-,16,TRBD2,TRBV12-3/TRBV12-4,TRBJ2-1,TGTGCCAGCAGTAGGACTAGCGGGAGCTCCTACAATGAGCAGTTCTTC,CASSRTSGSSYNEQFF
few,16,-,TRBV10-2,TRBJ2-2,TGCGCCAGCAGGGACAGCAGGACCTTTGGCACCGGGGAGCTGTTTTTT,CASRDSRTFGTGELFF